Following are 23 T cell receptor beta chains from one sample sequenced in a study of CD8+CD57+ T cells in acquired aplastic anemia. Genomic DNA served as template for TCR beta VDJ and CDR3 profiling. One entry per CDR3 protein, called by TCRdb with MiXCR from the reads. The sample shows approximately 470,000 distinct CDR3 sequences, roughly a third of them seen only once. Only patients with CD8+CD57+ cell expansion on flow cytometry were chosen for sequencing. The sample consisted of sorted CD4+, CD8+, or CD8+CD57+ T cells (not recorded which) from PBMCs. The receptors come from a human donor with aplastic anemia.

Points on this clonotype: The junction shows a germline mismatch at one end, possibly a read error. The rearrangement uses TRBV5-4 and TRBJ2-1; the D gene is possibly TRBD1 (6 bases). This CDR3 spans 15 amino acids. Germline-derived CDR1 and CDR2 are SGHNT and YYREEE (reference sequence). CDR3 sequence reads: CASSLKGVVPGREFF. For the CDR3, the DNA is TGCGCCAGCAGCTTGAAGGGGGTGGTCCCTGGTCGGGAGTTCTTC.

This clonotype was seen at least ten times. The chain couples TRBV12-3 or TRBV12-4 to TRBJ1-3, with 7 bases lining up with TRBD1. V was pared by 5 bases and J by 0 bases, with 4 bases of the junction left unmatched. This CDR3 contains 15 residues. The CDR3 sequence: CASSPDRHSGNTIYF. Written as DNA, the CDR3 is TGTGCCAGCAGTCCGGACAGGCACTCTGGAAACACCATATATTTT.

This clonotype was recorded at least ten times. The chain couples TRBV7-2 to TRBJ1-5, with 7 bases identical to TRBD1. The CDR3 runs 15 residues. Germline CDR1 SGHTA, CDR2 FQGNSA. V was pared by 5 bases and J by 0 bases, with 4 bases of the junction left unmatched. CDR3 protein: CASSVDRVSNQPQHF. The CDR3 DNA reads TGTGCCAGCAGCGTCGACAGGGTTAGCAATCAGCCCCAGCATTTT.

A note on this clonotype: Being one base from a much bigger clone, this may be a read error. This chain joins TRBV7-2 and TRBJ1-2; D might be TRBD1 (5 bases). Germline CDR1 is SGHTA and CDR2 is FQGNSA. The CDR3 contains 13 residues. Here the CDR3 reads CVSSLAQVYGYTF. The CDR3 nucleotides are TGTGTCAGCAGCTTAGCACAGGTCTATGGCTACACCTTC.

V is TRBV6-1 and J is TRBJ1-5, with 10 nucleotides matching TRBD1. CDR1 is MNHNS and CDR2 is SASEGT in the germline V gene. This CDR3 is 16 amino acids long. V was clipped by 6 bases and J by 3 bases; unmatched bases: 8. CDR3 region: CASRTRDRGPNQPQHF. CDR3 nucleotide sequence: TGTGCCAGCAGGACCCGGGACAGGGGACCCAATCAGCCCCAGCATTTT.

The table lists this clonotype with a few counts. This CDR3 reads CASTRRGDGGYTGELFF. As DNA, the CDR3 is TGTGCCAGCACTCGAAGGGGGGACGGCGGTTACACCGGGGAGCTGTTTTTT. The rearrangement joins TRBV6-1 to TRBJ2-2; the D call may be TRBD1 or TRBD2 (6 bases each). CDR1 and CDR2 from the germline V gene are MNHNS and SASEGT. Between the trimmed V and J ends, which lost 7 bases and 3 bases, there was a span of 21 bases. There are 17 residues in the CDR3.

V and J are TRBV9 and TRBJ1-1, with D unresolved. Germline V lookup: CDR1 SGDLS, CDR2 YYNGEE. The length of the CDR3 is 14 residues. V lost 2 bases, J lost 1 base, and 9 bases lay in between. The DNA for the CDR3 is TGTGCCAGCAGCGTCTCGGCTTCGAACACTGAAGCTTTCTTT. Encoded protein: CASSVSASNTEAFF.

The V and J genes are TRBV6-4 and TRBJ1-2; TRBD1 matches at 8 bases. With 1 base clipped from V and 7 bases from J, the junction kept 5 bases outside the gene matches. Germline V gene data show CDR1 as MRHNA and CDR2 as SNTAGT. CDR3 length equals 14 residues. The CDR3 region is CASSDWTGSGGYTF. The CDR3 nucleotides are TGTGCCAGCAGTGACTGGACAGGGAGTGGTGGCTACACCTTC.

This clonotype was found a few times. This chain links TRBV29-1 with TRBJ2-5; D is undetermined. V dropped 5 bases and J dropped 5 bases, with 15 bases sitting between them. CDR3 length: 13 residues. The germline V gene encodes CDR1 SQVTM and CDR2 ANQGSEA. CDR3 nucleotides: TGCAGCGTTAAGGCAGTCTTAGTGGAGACCCAGTACTTC. The encoded protein is CSVKAVLVETQYF.

This clonotype was seen repeatedly, ten times or more. J is TRBJ2-2 and V is TRBV19, with D hard to call. The germline V gene encodes CDR1 LNHDA and CDR2 SQIVND (reference sequence). The CDR3 has 11 residues. V lost 6 bases, J lost 8 bases, and 7 bases lay in between. The CDR3 loop is CASRNSGELFF. The CDR3 coding sequence is TGTGCCAGTAGGAATTCGGGGGAGCTGTTTTTT.

The J gene is TRBJ2-2, the V gene TRBV2; 9 positions agree with TRBD2. Germline loops: CDR1 SNHLY, CDR2 FYNNEI. The V and J ends lost 6 bases and 4 bases, in that order; junction bases with no gene match: 6. The CDR3 runs 15 residues. The CDR3 region has the DNA TGTGCCAGCAGGGTTCCTAGCGGGGCCACCGGGGAGCTGTTTTTT. Translation: CASRVPSGATGELFF.

This clonotype was counted ten times or more. The chain is built from TRBV20-1 and TRBJ2-7; TRBD2 aligns across 14 bases. The ends lost 0 bases at V and 4 bases at J; junction bases unmatched: 11. Germline CDR1 is DFQATT and CDR2 is SNEGSKA (reference sequence). This CDR3 has 18 residues. CDR3 DNA sequence: TGCAGTGCTAGAGACCCCTCGACTAGCGGGAGGGAGAGGTACGAGCAGTACTTC. Its protein product is CSARDPSTSGRERYEQYF.

This clonotype came up many times. The chain carries TRBV6-1 and TRBJ1-2; 8 bases are shared with TRBD1. V dropped 1 base and J dropped 8; count of bases not matched to a gene: 6. CDR1 is MNHNS, CDR2 SASEGT, per germline. The CDR3 is 14 residues long. The CDR3 here is CASSEVNTGGGYTF. CDR3 coding DNA: TGTGCCAGCAGTGAAGTTAACACAGGGGGAGGCTACACCTTC.

This clonotype was observed at least ten times. The rearrangement links TRBV20-1 to TRBJ2-1, with 9 bases matching TRBD1. CDR3 length: 15 amino acids. Germline lookup yields CDR1 DFQATT and CDR2 SNEGSKA (reference sequence). The ends lost 0 bases at V and 8 bases at J; junction bases unmatched: 8. The CDR3 region is CSARDRRTGDHEQFF. The CDR3, as DNA: TGCAGTGCTAGAGATCGAAGGACAGGGGATCATGAGCAGTTCTTC.

The V gene is TRBV19, the J gene TRBJ2-1; D may be TRBD2 (6 bases). The CDR3 extends over 15 amino acids. The germline V gene has CDR1 LNHDA and CDR2 SQIVND (reference sequence). The V end was cut by 1 base, the J end by 4 bases, with 11 bases between. The CDR3 DNA is TGTGCCAGTAGTATAGGTCTAGCGATATACAATGAGCAGTTCTTC. Amino acids: CASSIGLAIYNEQFF.

This clonotype was seen just once. J is TRBJ1-2 and V is TRBV19; no reliable D call. CDR1 is LNHDA, CDR2 SQIVND, per germline (reference sequence). V lost 2 bases to trimming and J lost 0 bases, with 10 bases between them. This CDR3 comprises 15 residues. The CDR3 coding sequence is TGTGCCAGTAGTATATCAGCAACCTCTAACTATGGCTACACCTTC. It yields the protein CASSISATSNYGYTF.

This clonotype was recorded many times. The J gene is TRBJ2-1, the V gene TRBV24-1, with D tentatively TRBD2 (5 bases). Trimming took off 3 bases at V and 7 bases at J, with 18 bases between the two ends. CDR3 length: 16 amino acids. Germline V gene lookup returns CDR1 KGHDR and CDR2 SFDVKD. The CDR3 DNA reads as TGTGCCACCAGTGATCCAACCGGCTTGGGAGCAAATGAGCAGTTCTTC. Translation: CATSDPTGLGANEQFF.

The chain is built from TRBV20-1 and TRBJ2-1, with 8 positions matching TRBD2. V shed 1 base, J shed 4 bases, and the junction held 6 bases outside the gene matches. Germline CDR1 DFQATT, CDR2 SNEGSKA (reference sequence). The CDR3 length is 15 residues. In DNA, the CDR3 is TGCAGTGCTAGAGCTTATAGCGGGACGTACAATGAGCAGTTCTTC. Translated: CSARAYSGTYNEQFF.

This clonotype was recorded at least ten times. The chain couples TRBV7-9 to TRBJ2-7, with D possibly being TRBD1 (6 bases). CDR3 length: 14 amino acids. Germline V gene sequence: CDR1 SEHNR, CDR2 FQNEAQ (reference sequence). V gave up 0 bases and J gave up 8 bases, with 14 bases separating them. In DNA form, the CDR3 reads TGTGCCAGCAGCTTAGCGGACAGACGATTGAAGCAGTACTTC. Its translation: CASSLADRRLKQYF.

On this clonotype: Germline is not matched at one junction end, which may reflect a read error. The rearrangement uses TRBV20-1 and TRBJ1-4; TRBD1 matches at 7 bases. Germline CDR1 and CDR2: DFQATT and SNEGSKA (reference sequence). This CDR3 spans 15 amino acids. CDR3 nucleotides: TGCAGTGCCAAGACAGGGAGGCGGGTCGGGGAAAAGCTGTTTTTT. Protein: CSAKTGRRVGEKLFF.

V is TRBV19 and J is TRBJ2-3; 7 nucleotides agree with TRBD2. The CDR3 loop spans 15 amino acids. V shed 6 bases and J 0 bases; nucleotides not matched to a gene: 6. Germline CDR1 and CDR2: LNHDA and SQIVND (reference sequence). CDR3 nucleotides: TGTGCCAGTAGAACAGCGGGGACTAGCACAGATACGCAGTATTTT. It yields the protein CASRTAGTSTDTQYF.

This clonotype has more than one count but fewer than ten. The chain employs TRBV20-1 and TRBJ2-7; 14 bases match TRBD2. The J segment lost 5 bases and the V segment lost 6 bases, leaving 6 bases of the junction unmatched. The CDR3 has 14 residues. Germline assignment: CDR1 DFQATT and CDR2 SNEGSKA (reference sequence). The CDR3 loop is CSARLAGGTHEQYF. Written as DNA, the CDR3 is TGCAGTGCCAGACTAGCGGGAGGGACCCACGAGCAGTACTTC.

This clonotype was picked up many times. The chain joins TRBV2 to TRBJ1-2, with 7 bases identical to TRBD1. CDR1 and CDR2 from the germline V gene are SNHLY and FYNNEI. CDR3 length: 13 residues. Germline trimming cut 8 bases from V and 8 bases from J; bases unmatched to any gene: 11. The CDR3 coding sequence is TGTGCCAGCCGGGAGGACAGGTTGGCGGGCTACACCTTC. Translated: CASREDRLAGYTF.